This entry features one T cell receptor (beta chain) sequence. Its matching antigen is unknown. A J-beta primer mix and a sample-barcoded 5' primer were used in a second PCR of roughly 6 to 11 cycles. TCRdb reprocessed the 5' RACE reads via MiXCR and lists one record per CDR3 protein. This table has approximately 770,000 distinct CDR3 sequences, 58% appearing once. This sample is drawn from a study of blood T cells in healthy people across ages. Study-wide results and caveats: Per million T cells, TCR beta diversity dropped roughly linearly as age increased. Leaving the PBMCs unsorted stopped any conclusive comparison of naive versus antigen-experienced cells. Diversity figures derived from one million T cells were judged to underestimate the true value.

What was sequenced was blood. The source of this sequence is a man aged 25 to 40 in good health.

The CDR3 protein is CSARDLRGTSKGYTF. The CDR3 DNA sequence: TGCAGTGCTAGAGATCTTAGGGGTACGTCTAAAGGCTACACCTTC. The chain joins TRBV20-1 to TRBJ1-2; TRBD1 might be the D (5 bases). This CDR3 has 15 residues. Trimming cost V 0 bases and J 8 bases, with 19 bases left between them. Germline loops: CDR1 DFQATT, CDR2 SNEGSKA (reference sequence).